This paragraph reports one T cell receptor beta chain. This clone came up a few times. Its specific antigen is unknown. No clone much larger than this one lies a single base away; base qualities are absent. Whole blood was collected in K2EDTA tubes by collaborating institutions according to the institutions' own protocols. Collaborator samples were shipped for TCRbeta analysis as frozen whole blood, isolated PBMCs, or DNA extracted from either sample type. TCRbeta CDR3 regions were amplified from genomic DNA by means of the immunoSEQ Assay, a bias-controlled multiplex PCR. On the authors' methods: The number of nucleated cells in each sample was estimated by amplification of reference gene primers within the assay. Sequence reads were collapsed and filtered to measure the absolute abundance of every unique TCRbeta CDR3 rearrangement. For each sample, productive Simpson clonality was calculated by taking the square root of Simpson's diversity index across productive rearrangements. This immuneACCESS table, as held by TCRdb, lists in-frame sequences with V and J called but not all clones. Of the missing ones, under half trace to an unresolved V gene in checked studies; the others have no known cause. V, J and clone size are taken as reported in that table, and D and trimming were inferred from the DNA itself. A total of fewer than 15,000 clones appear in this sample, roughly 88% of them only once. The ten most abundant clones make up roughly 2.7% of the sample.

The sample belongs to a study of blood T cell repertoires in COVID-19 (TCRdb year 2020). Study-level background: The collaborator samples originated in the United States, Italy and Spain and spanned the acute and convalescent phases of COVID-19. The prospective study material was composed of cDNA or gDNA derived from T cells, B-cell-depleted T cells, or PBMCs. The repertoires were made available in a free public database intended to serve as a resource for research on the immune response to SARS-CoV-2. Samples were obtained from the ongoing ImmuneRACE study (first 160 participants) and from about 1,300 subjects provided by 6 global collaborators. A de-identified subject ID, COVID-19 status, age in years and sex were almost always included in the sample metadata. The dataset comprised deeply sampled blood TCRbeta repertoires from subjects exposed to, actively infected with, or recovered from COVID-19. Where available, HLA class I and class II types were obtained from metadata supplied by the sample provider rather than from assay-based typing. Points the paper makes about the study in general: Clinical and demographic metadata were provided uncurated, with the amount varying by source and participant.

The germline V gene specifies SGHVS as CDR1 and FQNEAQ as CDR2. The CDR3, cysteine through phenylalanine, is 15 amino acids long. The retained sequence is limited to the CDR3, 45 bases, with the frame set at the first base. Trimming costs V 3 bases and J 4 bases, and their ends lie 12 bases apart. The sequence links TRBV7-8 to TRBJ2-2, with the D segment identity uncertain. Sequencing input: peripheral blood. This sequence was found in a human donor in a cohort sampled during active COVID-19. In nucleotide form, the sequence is TGTGCCAGCAGCTTGGCAGGCGAAATCACCGGGGAGCTGTTTTTT. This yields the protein CASSLAGEITGELFF.